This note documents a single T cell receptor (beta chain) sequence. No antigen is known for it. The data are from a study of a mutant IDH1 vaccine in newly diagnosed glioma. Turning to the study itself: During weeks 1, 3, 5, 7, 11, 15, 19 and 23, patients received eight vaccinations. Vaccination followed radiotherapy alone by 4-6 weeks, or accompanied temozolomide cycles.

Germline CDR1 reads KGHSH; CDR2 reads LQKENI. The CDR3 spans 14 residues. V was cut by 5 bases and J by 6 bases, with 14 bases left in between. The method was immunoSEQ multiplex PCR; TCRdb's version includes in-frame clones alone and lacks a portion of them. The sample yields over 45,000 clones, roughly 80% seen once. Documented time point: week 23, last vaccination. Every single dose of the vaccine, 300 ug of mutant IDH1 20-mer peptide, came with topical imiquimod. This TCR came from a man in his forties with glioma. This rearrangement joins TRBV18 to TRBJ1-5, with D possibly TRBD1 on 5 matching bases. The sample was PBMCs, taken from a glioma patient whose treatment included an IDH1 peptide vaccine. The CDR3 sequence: CASSSDGDSQPQHF. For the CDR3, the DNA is TGTGCCAGCTCATCCGACGGCGACAGTCAGCCCCAGCATTTT. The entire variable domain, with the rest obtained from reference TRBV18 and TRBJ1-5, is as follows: NAGVMQNPRHLVRRRGQEARLRCSPMKGHSHVYWYRQLPEEGLKFMVYLQKENIIDESGMPKERFSAEFPKEGPSILRIQQVVRGDSAAYFCASSSDGDSQPQHFGDGTRLSIL.